This T cell receptor (beta chain) was captured by sequencing in a study of blood T cell repertoires in COVID-19. In assigning cohorts, the study relied on participant-reported clinical history. Germline CDR1 is MNHEY and CDR2 is SVGEGT. V shed 5 bases, J shed 5 bases, and the junction held 10 bases outside the gene matches. This CDR3 has 16 amino acids. This table comes from immunoSEQ multiplex PCR, and its TCRdb copy is limited to in-frame clones, with some not included. The data show approximately 260,000 clones, with 84% seen just once and 3.5% to 5% held by the top ten. This chain uses TRBV6-2 or TRBV6-3 with TRBJ2-5, with 11 bases that match TRBD2. Sequenced input: PBMCs or T cells enriched from blood (not recorded which). The origin of this receptor is a man aged 25 to 40 with acute COVID-19. The CDR3 DNA reads as TGTGCCAGCAGTCCCTTTAGCGGGAGGGCCCGGGAGACCCAGTACTTC. Translation: CASSPFSGRARETQYF.